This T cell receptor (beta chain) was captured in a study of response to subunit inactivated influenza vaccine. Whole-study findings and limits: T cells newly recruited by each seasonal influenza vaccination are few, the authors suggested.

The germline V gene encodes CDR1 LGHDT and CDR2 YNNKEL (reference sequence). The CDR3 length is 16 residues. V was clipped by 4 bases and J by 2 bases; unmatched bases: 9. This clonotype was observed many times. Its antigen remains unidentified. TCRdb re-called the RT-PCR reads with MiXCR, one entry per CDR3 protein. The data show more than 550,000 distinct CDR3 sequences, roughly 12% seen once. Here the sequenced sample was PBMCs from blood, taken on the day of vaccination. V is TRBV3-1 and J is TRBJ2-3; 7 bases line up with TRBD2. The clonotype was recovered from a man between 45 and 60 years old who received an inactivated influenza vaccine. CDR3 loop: CASSRRLAPFTDTQYF. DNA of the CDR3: TGTGCCAGCAGCCGCCGACTAGCTCCGTTCACAGATACGCAGTATTTT.